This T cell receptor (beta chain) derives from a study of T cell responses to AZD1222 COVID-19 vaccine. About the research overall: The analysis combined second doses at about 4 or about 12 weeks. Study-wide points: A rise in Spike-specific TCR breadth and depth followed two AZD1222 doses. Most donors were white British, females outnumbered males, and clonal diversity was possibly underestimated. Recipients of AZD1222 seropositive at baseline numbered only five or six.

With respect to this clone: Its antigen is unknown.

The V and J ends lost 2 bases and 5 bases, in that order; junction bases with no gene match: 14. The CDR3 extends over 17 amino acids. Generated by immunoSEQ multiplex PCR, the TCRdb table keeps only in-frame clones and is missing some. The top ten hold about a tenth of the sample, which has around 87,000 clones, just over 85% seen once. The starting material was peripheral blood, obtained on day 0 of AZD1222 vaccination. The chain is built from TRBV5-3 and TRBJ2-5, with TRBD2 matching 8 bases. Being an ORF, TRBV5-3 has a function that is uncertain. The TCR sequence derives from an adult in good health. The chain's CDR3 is CARSFSGMGGICETQYF. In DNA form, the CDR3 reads TGTGCCAGAAGCTTTAGCGGGATGGGAGGTATTTGTGAGACCCAGTACTTC.